These 20 T cell receptor beta chains came from one sample sequenced in a study of T cells after yellow fever vaccination. TCRdb fed the 5' RACE reads into MiXCR, producing one record per CDR3 protein. Of around 610,000 distinct CDR3 sequences listed, about 14% are singletons. Specimen: PBMCs, collected on the day of the yellow fever booster vaccination. The source is a man between 25 and 39 years old who received the YFV17D yellow fever vaccine.

This clonotype was recorded a few times. The chain employs TRBV29-1 and TRBJ2-7; 8 bases are shared with TRBD2. The CDR3 is 18 residues long. Losses at the gene ends were 4 bases for V and 4 bases for J; bases not matched to a gene: 21. Germline values: CDR1 SQVTM, CDR2 ANQGSEA. The CDR3 nucleotides read TGCAGCGTTGTTGGGGTAGGGCGTACTAGCGGAGCTTCTTACGAGCAGTACTTC. It is translated as CSVVGVGRTSGASYEQYF.

This clonotype was observed a few times. This CDR3 is CASSLYGTGSGANVLTF. The CDR3 DNA reads as TGTGCCAGCAGTTTATACGGGACAGGGAGTGGGGCCAACGTCCTGACTTTC. The chain has TRBV28 and TRBJ2-6; 9 positions agree with TRBD1. V was clipped by 1 base and J by 3 bases; unmatched bases: 4. Germline CDR1 and CDR2: MDHEN and SYDVKM. This CDR3 region has 17 residues.

This clonotype was counted a few times. The chain has TRBV28 and TRBJ2-1; D possibly corresponds to TRBD1 (5 bases). Trimming cost V 3 bases and J 0 bases, with 12 bases left between them. CDR1 MDHEN and CDR2 SYDVKM come from the germline V gene. This CDR3 has 16 residues. The DNA of the CDR3 is TGTGCCAGCAGTTTTCGTCTGACAGCCTCCTACAATGAGCAGTTCTTC. Amino acid sequence: CASSFRLTASYNEQFF.

This clonotype was counted between two and nine times. The chain carries TRBV27 and TRBJ2-5; 14 bases map to TRBD2. This CDR3 has 16 residues. The V gene end was trimmed by 5 bases and the J gene end by 4 bases; junction bases not matched to a gene: 6. Per the germline V gene, CDR1 is MNHEY and CDR2 is SMNVEV (reference sequence). The CDR3 sequence: CASSPGLAGGIETQYF. CDR3 nucleotides: TGTGCCAGCAGTCCCGGACTAGCGGGAGGTATAGAGACCCAGTACTTC.

The sample holds a few counts of this clonotype. DNA for the CDR3: TGTGCCACCTACTCTAGCGGGATCTATGAGCAGTTCTTC. Translated, it gives CATYSSGIYEQFF. J is TRBJ2-1 and V is TRBV6-2 or TRBV6-3; 9 bases are a match to TRBD2. The V gene's germline CDR1 is MNHEY and CDR2 SVGEGT. The CDR3 loop spans 13 amino acids. J was trimmed by 8 bases and V by 10 bases; bases with no gene match: 9.

This clonotype was found a few times. The chain has TRBV19 and TRBJ1-5; D is unresolved. There are 15 residues in the CDR3. Germline assignment: CDR1 LNHDA and CDR2 SQIVND (reference sequence). V lost 3 bases and J lost 2, with 11 bases in between. The CDR3 nucleotides are TGTGCCAGTAGTATGTTCAGGATGGGCAATCAGCCCCAGCATTTT. The encoded protein is CASSMFRMGNQPQHF.

This sequence joins TRBV6-1 and TRBJ2-3; D perhaps matches TRBD1 (5 bases). CDR3 length: 14 amino acids. CDR1 is MNHNS and CDR2 is SASEGT in the germline V gene. The V end was cut by 5 bases, the J end by 2 bases, with 11 bases between. The DNA for the CDR3 is TGTGCCAGCAGTAAAGACAGAAACACAGATACGCAGTATTTT. Its protein product is CASSKDRNTDTQYF.

This clonotype was found a few times. The V call is TRBV20-1, the J call TRBJ2-5; 8 nucleotides match TRBD2. The V gene's germline CDR1 is DFQATT and CDR2 SNEGSKA (reference sequence). V was clipped by 6 bases and J by 4 bases; unmatched bases: 4. CDR3 length: 12 amino acids. CDR3 nucleotides: TGCAGTGCCACAACTAGCGGAGAGACCCAGTACTTC. As protein: CSATTSGETQYF.

The chain recombines TRBV6-5 with TRBJ1-2; 9 nucleotides agree with TRBD1. This CDR3 has 14 residues. V shed 2 bases and J 6 bases; nucleotides not matched to a gene: 4. From germline, CDR1 is MNHEY and CDR2 SVGAGI. CDR3 DNA: TGTGCCAGCAGTTACCAGACAGGGGGAAATGGCTACACCTTC. Translating it yields CASSYQTGGNGYTF.

The chain couples TRBV20-1 to TRBJ2-3; D gene uncertain. The CDR3 runs 15 residues. Germline V gene lookup returns CDR1 DFQATT and CDR2 SNEGSKA (reference sequence). V lost 6 bases and J lost 2, with 18 bases in between. The CDR3 coding sequence is TGCAGTGCCCTTACCCAAGACGGATCCACAGATACGCAGTATTTT. This encodes CSALTQDGSTDTQYF.

The chain is built from TRBV15 and TRBJ1-1, with TRBD1 as a possible D gene (5 bases). The CDR3 is 15 residues long. Germline CDR1 LNHNV, CDR2 YYDKDF (reference sequence). V lost 1 base and J 5 bases, leaving 14 bases between the germline ends. The CDR3 sequence is CATSRGRDPRTEAFF. CDR3 DNA sequence: TGTGCCACCAGCAGAGGCCGGGACCCCCGGACTGAAGCTTTCTTT.

There are a few counts of this clonotype. The rearrangement links TRBV20-1 to TRBJ2-5; maybe TRBD1 (5 bases). CDR1 and CDR2 (germline): DFQATT, SNEGSKA (reference sequence). Trimming left V 8 bases short and J 5 bases short, with 15 bases between. This CDR3 has 12 residues. The CDR3 is CSYGAGFETQYF. Written as DNA, the CDR3 is TGCAGTTATGGGGCCGGATTTGAGACCCAGTACTTC.

This clonotype was detected a few times. The chain recombines TRBV5-1 with TRBJ2-2, with 9 bases that match TRBD2. V shed 2 bases, J shed 6 bases, and the junction held 11 bases outside the gene matches. CDR1 and CDR2 from the germline V gene are SGHRS and YFSETQ. CDR3 length: 17 amino acids. The CDR3 loop is CASSFQAVAGVPGELFF. The CDR3, as DNA: TGCGCCAGCAGCTTCCAAGCGGTAGCGGGAGTCCCCGGGGAGCTGTTTTTT.

In this sample, this clonotype turned up a few times. The chain has TRBV27 and TRBJ2-5; 8 positions match TRBD2. There are 17 residues in the CDR3. V shed 7 bases, J shed 0 bases, and the junction held 13 bases outside the gene matches. CDR1 is MNHEY, CDR2 SMNVEV, per germline (reference sequence). CDR3 sequence reads: CASTASPGGPDQETQYF. CDR3 in DNA: TGTGCCAGCACCGCATCTCCGGGAGGGCCGGACCAAGAGACCCAGTACTTC.

V and J are TRBV15 and TRBJ2-7; TRBD2 agrees at 10 bases. V shed 1 base, J shed 2 bases, and the junction held 8 bases outside the gene matches. The germline gives CDR1 LNHNV, CDR2 YYDKDF (reference sequence). The CDR3 contains 17 residues. The CDR3: CATSRGVSGRKAYEQYF. The CDR3, as DNA: TGTGCCACCAGCAGAGGGGTTAGCGGGAGGAAAGCCTACGAGCAGTACTTC.

Points on this clonotype: At one of its ends the junction is not consistent with the germline gene, which may arise from a read error. Here the CDR3 DNA reads TGTGCCAGCGGTGACAGGGGTTTTAGCTCTGGGGCCAACGTCCTGACTTTC. Translated: CASGDRGFSSGANVLTF. This rearrangement joins TRBV6-1 to TRBJ2-6, with 8 bases lining up with TRBD1. Germline CDR1 and CDR2: MNHNS and SASEGT. The CDR3 sequence is 17 residues long.

This clonotype was found a few times. J is TRBJ1-2 and V is TRBV29-1; D ambiguous. This CDR3 contains 14 residues. V was shortened by 1 base and J by 5 bases, with 14 bases between the two germline ends. The germline V gene has CDR1 SQVTM and CDR2 ANQGSEA. Here the CDR3 DNA reads TGCAGCGTTGAAGGCAGCCACTCTAGTTATGGCTACACCTTC. It encodes CSVEGSHSSYGYTF.

This clonotype was observed a few times. The chain couples TRBV3-1 to TRBJ2-4; D gene ambiguous. CDR1 and CDR2 from the germline V gene are LGHDT and YNNKEL (reference sequence). Trimming stripped 1 base from V and 0 bases from J, with 7 bases between. The CDR3 spans 15 residues. Here the CDR3 DNA reads TGTGCCAGCAGCCAAGGGTCCTTAGCCAAAAACATTCAGTACTTC. This translates into CASSQGSLAKNIQYF.

Ten or more counts support this clonotype. The genes are TRBV20-1 and TRBJ1-1; D ambiguous. The CDR3 runs to 14 residues. Per the germline V gene, CDR1 is DFQATT and CDR2 is SNEGSKA (reference sequence). The CDR3 DNA is TGCCGCTCCACCCCAGTACGGACGAACACTGAAGCTTTCTTT. Amino acid sequence: CRSTPVRTNTEAFF.

The table lists this clonotype with a few counts. V usage is TRBV12-3 or TRBV12-4 and J usage is TRBJ2-7; the D is unclear. V lost 3 bases, J lost 6 bases, and 12 bases lay in between. The CDR3 covers 13 residues. CDR3 DNA sequence: TGTGCCAGCAGTTTGGGTAGGGTAATCGAGCAGTACTTC. Protein: CASSLGRVIEQYF.